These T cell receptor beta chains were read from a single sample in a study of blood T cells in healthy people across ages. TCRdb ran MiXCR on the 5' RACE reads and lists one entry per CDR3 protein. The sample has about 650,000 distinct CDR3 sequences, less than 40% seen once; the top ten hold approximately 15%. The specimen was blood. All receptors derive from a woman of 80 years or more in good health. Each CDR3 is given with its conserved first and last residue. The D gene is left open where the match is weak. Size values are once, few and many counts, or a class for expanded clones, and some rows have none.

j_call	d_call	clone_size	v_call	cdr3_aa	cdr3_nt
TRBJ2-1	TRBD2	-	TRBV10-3	CAISDMREDRYNEQFF	TGTGCCATCAGTGATATGCGGGAGGACCGGTACAATGAGCAGTTCTTC
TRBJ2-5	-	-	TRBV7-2	CASSLASPGSLETQYF	TGTGCCAGCAGCTTAGCGAGTCCCGGGTCGTTAGAGACCCAGTACTTC
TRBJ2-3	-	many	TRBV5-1	CASSLAGTPSTDTQYF	TGCGCCAGCAGCTTGGCCGGGACACCTTCCACAGATACGCAGTATTTT
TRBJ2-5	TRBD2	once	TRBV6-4	CASSDRRLASPRKQYF	TGTGCCAGCAGTGACCGAAGACTAGCGTCCCCTAGGAAGCAGTACTTC
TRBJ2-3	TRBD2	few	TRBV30	CAWRPSGGHTQYF	TGTGCCTGGAGACCTAGCGGGGGGCATACGCAGTATTTT
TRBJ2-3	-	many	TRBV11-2	CASSPQGSGTDTQYF	TGTGCCAGCAGCCCGCAAGGTAGTGGCACAGATACGCAGTATTTT
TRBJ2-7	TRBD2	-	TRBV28	CASSSSGHLRPYEQYF	TGTGCCAGCAGTTCTAGCGGGCACCTAAGGCCCTACGAGCAGTACTTC
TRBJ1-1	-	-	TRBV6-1	CASSVLQVNTEAFF	TGTGCCAGCAGTGTGCTACAGGTGAACACTGAAGCTTTCTTT
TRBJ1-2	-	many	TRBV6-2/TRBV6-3	CASRPTGSPYGYTF	TGTGCCAGCAGACCTACGGGATCCCCCTATGGCTACACCTTC
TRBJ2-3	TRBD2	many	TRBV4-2	CASSQEGRRGGRGDTQYF	TGTGCCAGCAGCCAAGAGGGTCGACGGGGGGGGCGGGGGGATACGCAGTATTTT
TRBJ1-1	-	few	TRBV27	CASSLLGGGGRDTEAFF	TGTGCCAGCAGTTTATTGGGGGGGGGAGGTCGCGACACTGAAGCTTTCTTT
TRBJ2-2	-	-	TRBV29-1	CSVGMTANTGELFF	TGCAGCGTCGGGATGACAGCGAACACCGGGGAGCTGTTTTTT
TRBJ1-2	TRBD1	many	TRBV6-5	CASSDGQDYGYTF	TGTGCCAGCAGTGACGGACAGGACTATGGCTACACCTTC
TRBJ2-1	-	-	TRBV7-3	CASSWLGGEQFF	TGTGCCAGCAGCTGGTTGGGGGGAGAGCAGTTCTTC
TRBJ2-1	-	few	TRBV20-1	CSARRPASAPYNEQFF	TGCAGTGCTAGGAGACCTGCTAGCGCGCCCTACAATGAGCAGTTCTTC